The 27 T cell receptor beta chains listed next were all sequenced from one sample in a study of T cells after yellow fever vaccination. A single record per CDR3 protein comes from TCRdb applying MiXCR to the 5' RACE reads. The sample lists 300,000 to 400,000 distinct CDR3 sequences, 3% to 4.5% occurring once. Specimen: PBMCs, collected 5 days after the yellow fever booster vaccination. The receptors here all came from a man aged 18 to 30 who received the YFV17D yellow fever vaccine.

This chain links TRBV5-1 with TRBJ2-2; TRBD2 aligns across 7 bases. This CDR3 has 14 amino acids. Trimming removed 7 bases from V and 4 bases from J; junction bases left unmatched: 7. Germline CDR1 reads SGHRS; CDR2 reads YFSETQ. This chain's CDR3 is CASGSSGGTGELFF. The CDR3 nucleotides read TGCGCCAGCGGGTCTAGCGGCGGCACCGGGGAGCTGTTTTTT.

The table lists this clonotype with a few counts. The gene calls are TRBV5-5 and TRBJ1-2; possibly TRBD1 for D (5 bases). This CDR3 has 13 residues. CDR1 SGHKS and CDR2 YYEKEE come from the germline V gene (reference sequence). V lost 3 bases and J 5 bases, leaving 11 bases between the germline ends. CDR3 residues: CASSSDTDYGYTF. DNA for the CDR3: TGTGCCAGCAGCTCGGACACGGATTATGGCTACACCTTC.

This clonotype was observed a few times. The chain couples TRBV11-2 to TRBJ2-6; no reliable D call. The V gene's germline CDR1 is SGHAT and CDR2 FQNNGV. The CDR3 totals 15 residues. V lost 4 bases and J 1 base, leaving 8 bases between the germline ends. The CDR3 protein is CASSSWESGANVLTF. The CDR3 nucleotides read TGTGCCAGCAGCTCGTGGGAATCTGGGGCCAACGTCCTGACTTTC.

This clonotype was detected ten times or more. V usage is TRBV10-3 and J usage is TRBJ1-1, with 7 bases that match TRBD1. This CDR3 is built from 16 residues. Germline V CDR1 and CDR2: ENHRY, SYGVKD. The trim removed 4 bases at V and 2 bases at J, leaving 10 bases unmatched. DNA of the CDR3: TGTGCCATCAGTGTGGGACAGCTACTACTAAACACTGAAGCTTTCTTT. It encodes CAISVGQLLLNTEAFF.

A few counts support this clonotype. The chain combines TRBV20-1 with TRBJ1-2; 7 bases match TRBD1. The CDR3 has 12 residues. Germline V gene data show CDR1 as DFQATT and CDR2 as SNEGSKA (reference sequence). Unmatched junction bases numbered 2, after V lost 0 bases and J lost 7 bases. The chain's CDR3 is CSAREGGGGYTF. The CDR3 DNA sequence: TGCAGTGCTAGAGAAGGGGGCGGTGGCTACACCTTC.

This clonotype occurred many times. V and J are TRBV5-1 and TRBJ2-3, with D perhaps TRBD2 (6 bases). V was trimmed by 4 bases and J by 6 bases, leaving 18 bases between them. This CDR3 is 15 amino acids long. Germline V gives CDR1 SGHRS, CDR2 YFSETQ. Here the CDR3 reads CASSIGLTRGDTQYF. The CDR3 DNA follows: TGCGCCAGCAGCATTGGTCTGACCCGGGGGGATACGCAGTATTTT. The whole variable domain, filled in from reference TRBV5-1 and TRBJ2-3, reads KAGVTQTPRYLIKTRGQQVTLSCSPISGHRSVSWYQQTPGQGLQFLFEYFSETQRNKGNFPGRFSGRQFSNSRSEMNVSTLELGDSALYLCASSIGLTRGDTQYFGPGTRLTVL.

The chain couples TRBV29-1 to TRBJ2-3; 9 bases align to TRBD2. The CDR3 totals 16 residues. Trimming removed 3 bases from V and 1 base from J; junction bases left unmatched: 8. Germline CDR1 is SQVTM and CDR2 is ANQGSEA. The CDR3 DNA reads TGCAGCGTTGAGCGAACTAGCGGGTTGGGCACAGATACGCAGTATTTT. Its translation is CSVERTSGLGTDTQYF.

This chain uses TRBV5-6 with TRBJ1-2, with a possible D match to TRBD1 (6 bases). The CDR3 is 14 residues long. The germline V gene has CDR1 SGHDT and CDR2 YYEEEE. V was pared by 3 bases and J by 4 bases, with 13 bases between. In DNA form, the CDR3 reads TGTGCCAGCAGCTCCGGACAGCGAGGCTATGGCTACACCTTC. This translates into CASSSGQRGYGYTF. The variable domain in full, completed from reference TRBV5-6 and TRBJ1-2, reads DAGVTQSPTHLIKTRGQQVTLRCSPKSGHDTVSWYQQALGQGPQFIFQYYEEEERQRGNFPDRFSGHQFPNYSSELNVNALLLGDSALYLCASSSGQRGYGYTFGSGTRLTVV.

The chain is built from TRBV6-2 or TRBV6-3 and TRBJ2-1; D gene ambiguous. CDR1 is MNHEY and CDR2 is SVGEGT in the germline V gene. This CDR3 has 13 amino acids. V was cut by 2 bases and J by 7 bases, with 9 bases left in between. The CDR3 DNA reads TGTGCCAGCAGTTACGGTTCTCGGAATGAGCAGTTCTTC. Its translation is CASSYGSRNEQFF.

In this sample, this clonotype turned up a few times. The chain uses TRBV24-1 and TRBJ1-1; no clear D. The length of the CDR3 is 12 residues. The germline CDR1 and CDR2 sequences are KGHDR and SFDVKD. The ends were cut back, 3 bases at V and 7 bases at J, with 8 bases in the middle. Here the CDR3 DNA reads TGTGCCACCAGTGATGGTCTAGGTGAAGCTTTCTTT. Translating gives CATSDGLGEAFF.

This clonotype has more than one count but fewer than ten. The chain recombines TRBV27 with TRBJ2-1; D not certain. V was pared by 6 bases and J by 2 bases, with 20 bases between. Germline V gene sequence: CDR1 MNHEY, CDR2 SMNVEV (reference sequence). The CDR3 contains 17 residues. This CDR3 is CASSFLTRVGTYNEQFF. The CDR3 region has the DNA TGTGCCAGCAGCTTTCTCACTCGCGTCGGTACCTACAATGAGCAGTTCTTC.

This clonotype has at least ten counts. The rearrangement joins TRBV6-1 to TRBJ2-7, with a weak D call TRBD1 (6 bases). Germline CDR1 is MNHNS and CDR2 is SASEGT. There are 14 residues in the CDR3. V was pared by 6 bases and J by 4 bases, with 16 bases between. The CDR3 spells CASSAGTTSYEQYF. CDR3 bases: TGTGCCAGCAGCGCCGGGACAACCTCTTACGAGCAGTACTTC.

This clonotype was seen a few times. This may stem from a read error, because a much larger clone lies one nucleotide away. Here the CDR3 DNA reads TGTGCCACCAGTGACAGGGATAATTCACCCCTCCACTTT. This codes for CATSDRDNSPLHF. This chain connects TRBV24-1 to TRBJ1-6; a weak D match, TRBD1 (5 bases). Looked up from germline, CDR1 is KGHDR and CDR2 is SFDVKD. Deletions cut 4 bases from V and 5 bases from J, with 5 bases between. This CDR3 is built from 13 residues.

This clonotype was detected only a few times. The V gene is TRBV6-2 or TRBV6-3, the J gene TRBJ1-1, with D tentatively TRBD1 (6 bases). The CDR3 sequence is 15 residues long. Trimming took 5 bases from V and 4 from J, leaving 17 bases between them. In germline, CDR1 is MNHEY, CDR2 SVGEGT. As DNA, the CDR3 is TGTGCCAGCAGTCCGGGACATTCGGGCGGCACTGAAGCTTTCTTT. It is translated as CASSPGHSGGTEAFF.

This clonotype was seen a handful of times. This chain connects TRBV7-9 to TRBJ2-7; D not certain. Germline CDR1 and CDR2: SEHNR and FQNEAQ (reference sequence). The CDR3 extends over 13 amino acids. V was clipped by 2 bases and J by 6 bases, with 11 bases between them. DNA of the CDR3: TGTGCCAGCAGCTTAAATCCCCACCCCGAGCAGTACGTC. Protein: CASSLNPHPEQYV.

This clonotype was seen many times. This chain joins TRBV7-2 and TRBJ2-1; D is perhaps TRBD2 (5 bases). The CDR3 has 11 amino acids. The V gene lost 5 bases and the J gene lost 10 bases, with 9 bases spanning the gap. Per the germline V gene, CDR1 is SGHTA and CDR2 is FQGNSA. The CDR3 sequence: CASSRGPEQFF. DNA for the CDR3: TGTGCCAGCAGCCGCGGGCCGGAGCAGTTCTTC.

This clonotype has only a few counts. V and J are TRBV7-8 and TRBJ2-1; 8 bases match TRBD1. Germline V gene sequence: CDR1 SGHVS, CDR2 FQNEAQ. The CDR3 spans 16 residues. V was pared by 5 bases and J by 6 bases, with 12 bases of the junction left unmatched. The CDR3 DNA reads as TGTGCCAGCAGCCCGAAGTACTCCGGGACAGGCAATGAGCAGTTCTTC. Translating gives CASSPKYSGTGNEQFF.

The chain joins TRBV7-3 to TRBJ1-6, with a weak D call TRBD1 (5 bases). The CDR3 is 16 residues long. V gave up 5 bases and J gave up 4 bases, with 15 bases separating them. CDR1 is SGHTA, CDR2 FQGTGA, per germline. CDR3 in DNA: TGTGCCAGCAGCAAGCGGGGCGACGGGTATAATTCACCCCTCCACTTT. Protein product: CASSKRGDGYNSPLHF.

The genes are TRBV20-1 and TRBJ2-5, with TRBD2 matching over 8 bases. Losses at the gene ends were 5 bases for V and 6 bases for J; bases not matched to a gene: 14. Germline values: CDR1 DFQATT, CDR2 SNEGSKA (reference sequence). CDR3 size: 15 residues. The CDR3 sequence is CSAPRSSGGLKTQYF. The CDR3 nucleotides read TGCAGTGCTCCCCGTTCGTCGGGGGGGCTAAAGACCCAGTACTTC.

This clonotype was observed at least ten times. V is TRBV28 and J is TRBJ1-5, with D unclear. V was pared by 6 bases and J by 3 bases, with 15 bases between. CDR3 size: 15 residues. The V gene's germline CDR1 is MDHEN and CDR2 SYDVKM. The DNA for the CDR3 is TGTGCCAGCAGCCCCCCCGGCCTCTACAATCAGCCCCAGCATTTT. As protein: CASSPPGLYNQPQHF.

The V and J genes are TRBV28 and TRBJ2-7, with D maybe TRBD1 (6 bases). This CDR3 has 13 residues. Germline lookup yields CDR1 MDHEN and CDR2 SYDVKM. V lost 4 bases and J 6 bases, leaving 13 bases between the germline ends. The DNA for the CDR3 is TGTGCCAGCAGTTCTGCGACAGGCACCGAGCAGTACGTC. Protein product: CASSSATGTEQYV.

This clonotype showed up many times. The DNA for the CDR3 is TGTGCCAGCAGTTACCAAGCGGGGGCGGGTGCTACGCAGTATTTT. It is translated as CASSYQAGAGATQYF. The rearrangement uses TRBV6-5 and TRBJ2-3, with 8 bases fitting TRBD2. The germline V gene has CDR1 MNHEY and CDR2 SVGAGI. The CDR3 loop spans 15 amino acids. V dropped 2 bases and J dropped 8; count of bases not matched to a gene: 9.

The CDR3 spells CSANRQGGLETQYF. CDR3 nucleotide sequence: TGCAGTGCTAACCGACAGGGGGGGTTGGAGACCCAGTACTTC. The chain is built from TRBV20-1 and TRBJ2-5; 9 bases are a match to TRBD1. V lost 4 bases to trimming and J lost 5 bases; unmatched junction nucleotides: 8. Germline CDR1 DFQATT, CDR2 SNEGSKA (reference sequence). The CDR3 runs 14 residues.

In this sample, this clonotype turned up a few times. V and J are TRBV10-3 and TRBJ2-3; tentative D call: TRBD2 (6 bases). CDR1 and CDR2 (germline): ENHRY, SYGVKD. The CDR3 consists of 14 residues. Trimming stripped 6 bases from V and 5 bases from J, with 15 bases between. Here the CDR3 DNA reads TGTGCCATCAGGTCTAGCGTGAACGGAGATACGCAGTATTTT. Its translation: CAIRSSVNGDTQYF.

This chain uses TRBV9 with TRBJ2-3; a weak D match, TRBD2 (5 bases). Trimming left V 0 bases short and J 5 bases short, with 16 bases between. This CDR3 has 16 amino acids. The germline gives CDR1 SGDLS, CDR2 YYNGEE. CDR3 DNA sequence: TGTGCCAGCAGCGTAGTGGGTCGGGGTTGGAGAGATACGCAGTATTTT. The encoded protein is CASSVVGRGWRDTQYF.

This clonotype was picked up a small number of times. CDR3 coding DNA: TGTGCTAGTGGGACAGGGAACACAGATACGCAGTATTTT. This codes for CASGTGNTDTQYF. This chain connects TRBV12-5 to TRBJ2-3, with 7 bases that match TRBD1. V lost 6 bases to trimming and J lost 2 bases; unmatched junction nucleotides: 2. The CDR3 runs 13 residues. In germline, CDR1 is LGHNT, CDR2 FRNRAP.

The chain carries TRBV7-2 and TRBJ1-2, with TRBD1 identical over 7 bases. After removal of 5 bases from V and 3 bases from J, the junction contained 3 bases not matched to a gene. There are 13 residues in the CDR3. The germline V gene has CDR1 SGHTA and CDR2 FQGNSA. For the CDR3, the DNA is TGTGCCAGCAGCCACCAGGGGGACTATGGCTACACCTTC. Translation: CASSHQGDYGYTF. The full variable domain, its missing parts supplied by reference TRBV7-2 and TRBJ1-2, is GAGVSQSPSNKVTEKGKDVELRCDPISGHTALYWYRQSLGQGLEFLIYFQGNSAPDKSGLPSDRFSAERTGGSVSTLTIQRTQQEDSAVYLCASSHQGDYGYTFGSGTRLTVV.